Listed below are T cell receptor beta chains from one sample, sequenced in a study of post-analysis software for immune sequencing data. TCRdb reanalysed the PCR reads using MiXCR and keeps one entry per CDR3 protein. Of roughly 400,000 distinct CDR3 sequences listed, approximately 38% are singletons. The sequenced sample was blood. These receptors were taken from a girl aged 2-10 years with multiple sclerosis. CDR3s include the opening cysteine and the closing phenylalanine or tryptophan. D genes are given only for firm matches. Some rows have no size entry. The others give once, few or many, or a class for an expanded clone.

size	D	V	J	DNA	CDR3
few	NA	TRBV5-5	TRBJ2-7	TGTGCCAGCAGACACGGGGGAACGAGCTACGAGCAGTACTTC	CASRHGGTSYEQYF
few	NA	TRBV6-2/TRBV6-3	TRBJ2-6	TGTGCCAGCAGCCCCCCCGGTGGGGCCAACGTCCTGACTTTC	CASSPPGGANVLTF
few	NA	TRBV6-6	TRBJ1-2	TGTGCCAGCAGTTTGCGGCGGGACAAACTTTATGGCTACACCTTC	CASSLRRDKLYGYTF
NA	TRBD1	TRBV24-1	TRBJ2-7	TGTGCCACCGGTGATCCGGGACAGGGGGATCGCGAGCAGTACTTC	CATGDPGQGDREQYF
NA	NA	TRBV9	TRBJ2-3	TGTGCCAGCAGCCCATGGACGAGCTGGACAGATACGCAGTATTTT	CASSPWTSWTDTQYF
few	NA	TRBV12-3/TRBV12-4	TRBJ2-7	TGTGCCAGCGTGGGGGGTCCTCCCTACGAGCAGTACTTC	CASVGGPPYEQYF
many	NA	TRBV18	TRBJ1-2	TGTGCCAGCTCACCACCCGGGGCCTATGGCTACACCTTC	CASSPPGAYGYTF
NA	TRBD1	TRBV12-3/TRBV12-4	TRBJ2-7	TGTGCCAGCAGCCCGCAGGGGGTGGTCTACGAGCAGTACTTC	CASSPQGVVYEQYF
few	TRBD1	TRBV6-1	TRBJ2-7	TGTGCCAGCGAGGGACAGGGTCTAACCTACGAGCAGTACTTC	CASEGQGLTYEQYF
NA	NA	TRBV29-1	TRBJ1-2	TGCAGCGTGGGGACCCTGGACCTTAACTATGGCTACACCTTC	CSVGTLDLNYGYTF
many	NA	TRBV12-3/TRBV12-4	TRBJ1-2	TGTGCCAGCACAAGAACCGGGGACGCTGGCTACACCTTC	CASTRTGDAGYTF
few	NA	TRBV6-5	TRBJ1-6	TGTGCCAGCAGTTGGTTGCAGGAAAATTCACCCCCCCACTTT	CASSWLQENSPPHF
few	NA	TRBV28	TRBJ2-3	TGTGCCAGCAGCGCCGACATAGCGGCTTCAGATACGCAGTATTTT	CASSADIAASDTQYF
few	NA	TRBV4-1	TRBJ1-2	TGCGCCAGCAGCCAGACCGCCGGGGACCTCTATGGCTACACCTTC	CASSQTAGDLYGYTF
once	NA	TRBV29-1	TRBJ2-3	TGCAGCGTTGGTTCTGACAGCAACACAGGTACGCAGTATTTT	CSVGSDSNTGTQYF
NA	TRBD1	TRBV28	TRBJ1-5	TGTGCCGCCACCGGGACAGGGGGCAATCAGCCCCAGCATTTT	CAATGTGGNQPQHF
few	NA	TRBV21-1	TRBJ1-2	TGTGCCAGCCCCCAGGTTAGAGGGGTCAACCCGTATGGCTACACCTTC	CASPQVRGVNPYGYTF
few	NA	TRBV29-1	TRBJ1-2	TGCAGCGTCGATCAGGGGACCTATGGCTACACCTTC	CSVDQGTYGYTF
NA	NA	TRBV27	TRBJ2-5	TGTGCCAGCAGGTTTACGGCACAAGAGACCCAGTACTTC	CASRFTAQETQYF
few	NA	TRBV4-1	TRBJ2-3	TGCGCCAGCAGCCGGACAGCCGTACCCACAGATACGCAGTATTTT	CASSRTAVPTDTQYF
NA	TRBD2	TRBV18	TRBJ2-7	TGTGCCAGCTCACCCCGTGGACTAGCGGCCTACGAGCAGTACTTC	CASSPRGLAAYEQYF
few	NA	TRBV7-3	TRBJ2-1	TGTGCCAGCAGCTCCCAAACGGGGATTAATGAGCAGTTCTTC	CASSSQTGINEQFF
few	TRBD1	TRBV5-1	TRBJ2-7	TGCGCCAGCAGCGTGACAGGGTTCTACGAGCAGTACTTC	CASSVTGFYEQYF
few	TRBD2	TRBV7-8	TRBJ2-3	TGTGCCAGCAGCTTAGGGGACTACACAGATACGCAGTATTTT	CASSLGDYTDTQYF
few	NA	TRBV4-2	TRBJ2-7	TGTGCCAGCAGCCAACCAGCGGATCCCTACGAGCAGTACTTC	CASSQPADPYEQYF
NA	NA	TRBV12-3/TRBV12-4	TRBJ1-5	TGTGCCAGCAGCCGGGACCCGACCGGTCAGCCCCAGCATTTT	CASSRDPTGQPQHF